Shown below are 9 T cell receptor beta chains from a single sample sequenced in a study of blood T cell repertoires in COVID-19. Sequencing was performed with immunoSEQ multiplex PCR; in TCRdb, only in-frame clones are kept and a portion is missing. The sample includes roughly 97,000 clones, roughly 80% seen only once; the top ten take about 5%. Material: peripheral blood. The receptors stem from a man in his fifties or sixties with acute or convalescent COVID-19.

The rearrangement links TRBV28 to TRBJ1-3; the D is unclear. Germline values: CDR1 MDHEN, CDR2 SYDVKM. This CDR3 contains 16 residues. The V end was cut by 5 bases, the J end by 3 bases, with 17 bases between. The CDR3 DNA reads as TGTGCCAGCAGTCTCAGGCCTTCCTTTTATGGAAACACCATATATTTT. Amino acid sequence: CASSLRPSFYGNTIYF.

The gene calls are TRBV2 and TRBJ1-2, with 7 bases lining up with TRBD1. The germline CDR1 and CDR2 sequences are SNHLY and FYNNEI. This CDR3 region has 14 residues. V lost 0 bases, J lost 2 bases, and 0 bases stayed unmatched. As DNA, the CDR3 is TGTGCCAGCAGTGAAGCGACAGGGAACTATGGCTACACCTTC. This sequence encodes CASSEATGNYGYTF.

V and J are TRBV19 and TRBJ1-5; 8 bases line up with TRBD1. Germline loops: CDR1 LNHDA, CDR2 SQIVND (reference sequence). The CDR3 is 15 amino acids. V shed 7 bases and J 5 bases; nucleotides not matched to a gene: 10. The CDR3 reads CASTRQGLGDQPQHF. DNA of the CDR3: TGTGCCAGTACTCGACAGGGGCTTGGAGATCAGCCCCAGCATTTT. Complete variable domain (other parts from reference TRBV19 and TRBJ1-5): DGGITQSPKYLFRKEGQNVTLSCEQNLNHDAMYWYRQDPGQGLRLIYYSQIVNDFQKGDIAEGYSVSREKKESFPLTVTSAQKNPTAFYLCASTRQGLGDQPQHFGDGTRLSIL.

The rearrangement joins TRBV7-2 to TRBJ2-1; tentatively, D is TRBD1 (6 bases). The CDR3 is made up of 15 amino acids. V was cut by 5 bases and J by 4 bases, with 15 bases left in between. Germline V lookup: CDR1 SGHTA, CDR2 FQGNSA. The DNA of the CDR3 is TGTGCCAGCAGCGTCCAGGGGTGGGCATACAATGAGCAGTTCTTC. The encoded protein is CASSVQGWAYNEQFF.

The chain recombines TRBV25-1 with TRBJ1-2; D is perhaps TRBD1 (6 bases). V lost 1 base and J lost 2, with 14 bases in between. The CDR3 consists of 16 residues. Per germline, CDR1 MGHDK and CDR2 SYGVNS. CDR3 coding DNA: TGTGCCAGCAGTGAATCAGGTTCAGGGGACAACTATGGCTACACCTTC. Its protein is CASSESGSGDNYGYTF.

This clone was detected once. The V gene is TRBV11-2, the J gene TRBJ2-1, with TRBD2 identical over 7 bases. V gave up 5 bases and J gave up 7 bases; unmatched junction bases: 11. This CDR3 is built from 15 residues. CDR1 SGHAT and CDR2 FQNNGV come from the germline V gene. The CDR3 is CASSLGVEGGNEQFF. The CDR3 bases are TGTGCCAGCAGCCTGGGAGTAGAGGGAGGGAATGAGCAGTTCTTC.

CDR3 protein: CASSLGLSTDTQYF. DNA of the CDR3: TGTGCCAGCAGCTTAGGACTGAGCACAGATACGCAGTATTTT. The chain links TRBV7-8 to TRBJ2-3; D gene ambiguous. Deletions cut 1 base from V and 0 bases from J, with 5 bases between. The length of the CDR3 is 14 residues. Looked up from germline, CDR1 is SGHVS and CDR2 is FQNEAQ.

The chain couples TRBV19 to TRBJ1-1, with 7 bases fitting TRBD1. This CDR3 has 16 amino acids. The trim removed 0 bases at V and 1 base at J, leaving 5 bases unmatched. Germline-derived CDR1 and CDR2 are LNHDA and SQIVND (reference sequence). DNA of the CDR3: TGTGCCAGTAGTATAGACAGGGGGACTCAGAACACTGAAGCTTTCTTT. Its protein is CASSIDRGTQNTEAFF.

The chain is built from TRBV30 and TRBJ2-1, with 9 nucleotides matching TRBD2. CDR1 GTSNPN and CDR2 SVGIG come from the germline V gene (reference sequence). V lost 5 bases and J lost 6; bases outside the gene matches: 17. There are 17 residues in the CDR3. The CDR3 is CAWPESSGEASGNEQFF. The CDR3 DNA follows: TGTGCCTGGCCGGAATCTAGCGGGGAAGCCTCGGGCAATGAGCAGTTCTTC.